These 25 T cell receptor beta chains came from one sample sequenced in a study of Ad26.COV2.S vaccination and SARS-CoV-2 variants. Libraries were prepared by immunoSEQ multiplex PCR; TCRdb keeps only in-frame clonotypes and omits some of them. The sample has hundreds of thousands of clones, about 90% seen once. Sequencing used peripheral blood, obtained after recovery from COVID-19. The receptors were gathered from a human donor who had recovered from COVID-19.

J is TRBJ1-2 and V is TRBV20-1; D unclear. CDR3 size: 10 residues. V was shortened by 6 bases and J by 4 bases, with 6 bases between the two germline ends. Germline loops: CDR1 DFQATT, CDR2 SNEGSKA (reference sequence). The CDR3 spells CSAHPYGYTF. For the CDR3, the DNA is TGCAGTGCCCATCCCTATGGCTACACCTTC.

CDR3 loop: CATSRRSGHVNSGANVLTF. The CDR3 DNA sequence: TGTGCCACCAGCAGAAGGTCCGGACACGTAAACTCTGGGGCCAACGTCCTGACTTTC. The chain carries TRBV15 and TRBJ2-6; D possibly corresponds to TRBD1 (5 bases). V dropped 2 bases and J dropped 0 bases, with 17 bases sitting between them. The CDR3 has 19 residues. CDR1 and CDR2 from the germline V gene are LNHNV and YYDKDF (reference sequence).

This chain connects TRBV18 to TRBJ1-1; D is undetermined. Trimming pared 1 base from V and 0 bases from J, leaving 15 bases between. The length of the CDR3 is 17 residues. The germline CDR1 and CDR2 sequences are KGHSH and LQKENI. The CDR3 here is CASSPQAGRGMNTEAFF. CDR3 nucleotide sequence: TGTGCCAGCTCACCACAGGCAGGACGGGGAATGAACACTGAAGCTTTCTTT.

In nucleotides, the CDR3 is TGTGCCAGCAGCCCGTCGACGGGGTTCCCTCTCGGATCTTTCTTT. This gives the protein CASSPSTGFPLGSFF. The chain combines TRBV3-1 (or the pseudogene TRBV3-2) with TRBJ1-1; D is uncertain. The CDR3 contains 15 residues. The V gene's germline CDR1 is LGHDT and CDR2 YNNKEL (reference sequence). The V and J ends lost 4 bases and 12 bases respectively, with 24 bases between them.

This clone was recorded only once. The V and J genes are TRBV7-9 and TRBJ2-1; 8 positions agree with TRBD2. This CDR3 is 16 amino acids long. The V gene end was trimmed by 7 bases and the J gene end by 2 bases; junction bases not matched to a gene: 10. Germline CDR1 SEHNR, CDR2 FQNEAQ (reference sequence). The CDR3 sequence: CASILPAGGAYNEQFF. CDR3 coding DNA: TGTGCCAGCATCCTCCCGGCGGGGGGCGCCTACAATGAGCAGTTCTTC.

The chain carries TRBV5-1 and TRBJ2-7; D is undetermined. Trimming took off 2 bases at V and 9 bases at J, with 12 bases between the two ends. The CDR3 is made up of 12 amino acids. Germline loops: CDR1 SGHRS, CDR2 YFSETQ. The CDR3 DNA sequence: TGCGCCAGCAGCTTAGGACGCGACATGCAGTACTTC. It specifies CASSLGRDMQYF. Filled out from reference TRBV5-1 and TRBJ2-7, the complete variable domain reads KAGVTQTPRYLIKTRGQQVTLSCSPISGHRSVSWYQQTPGQGLQFLFEYFSETQRNKGNFPGRFSGRQFSNSRSEMNVSTLELGDSALYLCASSLGRDMQYFGPGTRLTVT.

The rearrangement uses TRBV18 and TRBJ2-7, with TRBD2 as a possible D gene (6 bases). The CDR3 runs to 16 residues. Germline loops: CDR1 KGHSH, CDR2 LQKENI. Trimming removed 0 bases at V and 6 bases at J, with 18 bases between. This chain's CDR3 is CASSPPSSRQGGEQYF. As DNA, the CDR3 is TGTGCCAGCTCACCACCGAGTTCGCGTCAGGGAGGCGAGCAGTACTTC.

The CDR3 coding sequence is TGTGCCAGCAGTCAGACAGCTCTCTATGGCTACACCTTC. Protein: CASSQTALYGYTF. The chain is built from TRBV27 and TRBJ1-2, with a weak D call TRBD1 (5 bases). V was trimmed by 5 bases and J by 4 bases, leaving 11 bases between them. Looked up from germline, CDR1 is MNHEY and CDR2 is SMNVEV (reference sequence). The CDR3 is 13 residues long.

This chain links TRBV3-1 (or the pseudogene TRBV3-2) with TRBJ2-1, with 7 bases aligning to TRBD1. The ends lost 2 bases at V and 6 bases at J; junction bases unmatched: 7. CDR1 is LGHDT and CDR2 is YNNKEL in the germline V gene (reference sequence). The CDR3 contains 15 residues. CDR3 residues: CASSQTGAGPNEQFF. The CDR3 coding sequence is TGTGCCAGCAGCCAAACAGGGGCTGGACCCAATGAGCAGTTCTTC.

The gene calls are TRBV5-6 and TRBJ2-1, with D uncertain. The germline V gene has CDR1 SGHDT and CDR2 YYEEEE. The V end lost 3 bases, the J end lost 9 bases, and 10 bases lay between the germline ends. The CDR3 runs 12 residues. The CDR3: CASSSTDSEQFF. CDR3 coding DNA: TGTGCCAGCAGCTCTACGGATTCTGAGCAGTTCTTC.

The rearrangement joins TRBV29-1 to TRBJ1-3; 7 bases map to TRBD1. V lost 3 bases, J lost 4 bases, and 6 bases stayed unmatched. Germline V lookup: CDR1 SQVTM, CDR2 ANQGSEA. The CDR3 loop spans 14 amino acids. The CDR3 nucleotides are TGCAGCGTTGATCTGGCGGACAGGGGAAACACCATATATTTT. Translating it yields CSVDLADRGNTIYF.

The chain is built from TRBV6-6 and TRBJ1-4, with D possibly TRBD1 on 6 matching bases. V was clipped by 6 bases and J by 7 bases, with 12 bases between them. The germline gives CDR1 MNHNY, CDR2 SVGAGI (reference sequence). This CDR3 has 13 residues. The CDR3 sequence is CASRRGLGEKLFF. The CDR3 DNA reads as TGTGCCAGCAGAAGGGGGTTGGGTGAAAAACTGTTTTTT.

V usage is TRBV2 and J usage is TRBJ1-6, with D perhaps matching TRBD1 (5 bases). With 6 bases removed from V and 6 bases from J, the gap between germline ends came to 12 bases. The length of the CDR3 is 14 residues. The germline V gene has CDR1 SNHLY and CDR2 FYNNEI. CDR3 in DNA: TGTGCCAGCAGGACAAACAGGCCTAATTCACCCCTCCACTTT. Amino acid sequence: CASRTNRPNSPLHF.

The chain carries TRBV9 and TRBJ1-1; D is uncertain. Trimming left V 3 bases short and J 5 bases short, with 11 bases between. CDR3 length equals 13 residues. Germline CDR1 and CDR2: SGDLS and YYNGEE. The CDR3 reads CASSALGYTEAFF. Written as DNA, the CDR3 is TGTGCCAGCAGCGCCTTAGGGTATACTGAAGCTTTCTTT.

This chain joins TRBV4-2 and TRBJ1-5; TRBD1 aligns across 7 bases. The trim removed 0 bases at V and 1 base at J, leaving 9 bases unmatched. This CDR3 has 18 residues. Germline CDR1 reads LGHNA; CDR2 reads YNFKEQ. The CDR3 DNA sequence: TGTGCCAGCAGCCAAGATCCCCCGGACAGGTGGAGCAATCAGCCCCAGCATTTT. It is translated as CASSQDPPDRWSNQPQHF.

V gene TRBV9 combines with J gene TRBJ1-4, with D maybe TRBD1 (5 bases). Looked up from germline, CDR1 is SGDLS and CDR2 is YYNGEE. This CDR3 spans 15 amino acids. Trimming left V 4 bases short and J 0 bases short, with 10 bases between. This CDR3 is CASSPGGSTNEKLFF. The CDR3 coding sequence is TGTGCCAGCAGCCCCGGGGGGTCAACTAATGAAAAACTGTTTTTT.

This clone was detected only once. The gene calls are TRBV4-2 and TRBJ2-1, with TRBD2 matching 10 bases. The junction had 5 bases not matched to a gene; V was cut back by 0 bases and J by 6 bases. Germline V gene sequence: CDR1 LGHNA, CDR2 YNFKEQ. There are 16 residues in the CDR3. In DNA, the CDR3 is TGTGCCAGCAGCCAAGAATGGGCTAGCGGGGGCAATGAGCAGTTCTTC. This translates into CASSQEWASGGNEQFF.

J is TRBJ1-1 and V is TRBV18; 9 bases match TRBD1. V shed 3 bases, J shed 2 bases, and the junction held 10 bases outside the gene matches. Germline CDR1 and CDR2: KGHSH and LQKENI. CDR3 length: 17 residues. This chain's CDR3 is CASSPPGTGTVNTEAFF. CDR3 coding DNA: TGTGCCAGCTCACCTCCCGGGACAGGGACAGTTAACACTGAAGCTTTCTTT. The full variable domain, rest sourced from reference TRBV18 and TRBJ1-1, is NAGVMQNPRHLVRRRGQEARLRCSPMKGHSHVYWYRQLPEEGLKFMVYLQKENIIDESGMPKERFSAEFPKEGPSILRIQQVVRGDSAAYFCASSPPGTGTVNTEAFFGQGTRLTVV.

The CDR3 DNA follows: TGCGCCAGCAGTGAGTTATGGAGTCCTGGAAACACCATATATTTT. Protein product: CASSELWSPGNTIYF. This sequence joins TRBV10-2 and TRBJ1-3; D not resolved. CDR3 length: 15 amino acids. CDR1 is WSHSY and CDR2 is SAAADI in the germline V gene. V was clipped by 1 base and J by 2 bases, with 9 bases between them.

The gene calls are TRBV25-1 and TRBJ1-1; TRBD1 aligns across 11 bases. CDR1 MGHDK and CDR2 SYGVNS come from the germline V gene. This CDR3 is 15 amino acids long. V gave up 3 bases and J gave up 5 bases; unmatched junction bases: 5. The CDR3 here is CASSDRTGGRTEAFF. CDR3 coding DNA: TGTGCCAGCAGTGATAGGACAGGGGGCAGGACTGAAGCTTTCTTT.

The rearrangement links TRBV15 to TRBJ1-1; the D is unclear. V was trimmed by 5 bases and J by 0 bases, leaving 13 bases between them. Per the germline V gene, CDR1 is LNHNV and CDR2 is YYDKDF (reference sequence). The CDR3 is made up of 15 amino acids. CDR3 in DNA: TGTGCCACCAGCCGAGCGGCGGTCATGAACACTGAAGCTTTCTTT. This sequence encodes CATSRAAVMNTEAFF. Looking up the rest from reference TRBV15 and TRBJ1-1 gives the full variable domain: DAMVIQNPRYQVTQFGKPVTLSCSQTLNHNVMYWYQQKSSQAPKLLFHYYDKDFNNEADTPDNFQSRRPNTSFCFLDIRSPGLGDTAMYLCATSRAAVMNTEAFFGQGTRLTVV.

The chain has TRBV6-1 and TRBJ2-7; D call uncertain. Trimming took off 1 base at V and 3 bases at J, with 10 bases between the two ends. The CDR3 is made up of 14 amino acids. From germline, CDR1 is MNHNS and CDR2 SASEGT. The CDR3 protein is CASSEGNWDYEQYF. The CDR3 coding sequence is TGTGCCAGCAGTGAAGGTAACTGGGACTACGAGCAGTACTTC.

The V and J genes are TRBV29-1 and TRBJ2-7; 7 bases are a match to TRBD1. The germline gives CDR1 SQVTM, CDR2 ANQGSEA. The CDR3 extends over 14 amino acids. The J segment lost 3 bases and the V segment lost 5 bases, leaving 10 bases of the junction unmatched. Here the CDR3 DNA reads TGCAGCGTTCTAACCCGACAGGGTAGCTACGAGCAGTACTTC. Encoded protein: CSVLTRQGSYEQYF.

In DNA, the CDR3 is TGTGCCAGCAGCCCACGAGATACGCAGTATTTT. The encoded protein is CASSPRDTQYF. The chain couples TRBV11-2 to TRBJ2-3; unclear D gene. Per germline, CDR1 SGHAT and CDR2 FQNNGV. The CDR3 loop spans 11 amino acids. The V end lost 5 bases, the J end lost 5 bases, and 5 bases lay between the germline ends. Full variable domain (missing parts from reference TRBV11-2 and TRBJ2-3): EAGVAQSPRYKIIEKRQSVAFWCNPISGHATLYWYQQILGQGPKLLIQFQNNGVVDDSQLPKDRFSAERLKGVDSTLKIQPAKLEDSAVYLCASSPRDTQYFGPGTRLTVL.

The chain joins TRBV7-9 to TRBJ1-1; 7 nucleotides align to TRBD1. With V trimmed by 6 bases and J by 0 bases, 7 bases remained unmatched. This CDR3 is 15 amino acids long. Germline V gives CDR1 SEHNR, CDR2 FQNEAQ (reference sequence). The CDR3 protein is CASRNRDSMNTEAFF. The CDR3 DNA reads TGTGCCAGCAGGAATAGGGACAGCATGAACACTGAAGCTTTCTTT.